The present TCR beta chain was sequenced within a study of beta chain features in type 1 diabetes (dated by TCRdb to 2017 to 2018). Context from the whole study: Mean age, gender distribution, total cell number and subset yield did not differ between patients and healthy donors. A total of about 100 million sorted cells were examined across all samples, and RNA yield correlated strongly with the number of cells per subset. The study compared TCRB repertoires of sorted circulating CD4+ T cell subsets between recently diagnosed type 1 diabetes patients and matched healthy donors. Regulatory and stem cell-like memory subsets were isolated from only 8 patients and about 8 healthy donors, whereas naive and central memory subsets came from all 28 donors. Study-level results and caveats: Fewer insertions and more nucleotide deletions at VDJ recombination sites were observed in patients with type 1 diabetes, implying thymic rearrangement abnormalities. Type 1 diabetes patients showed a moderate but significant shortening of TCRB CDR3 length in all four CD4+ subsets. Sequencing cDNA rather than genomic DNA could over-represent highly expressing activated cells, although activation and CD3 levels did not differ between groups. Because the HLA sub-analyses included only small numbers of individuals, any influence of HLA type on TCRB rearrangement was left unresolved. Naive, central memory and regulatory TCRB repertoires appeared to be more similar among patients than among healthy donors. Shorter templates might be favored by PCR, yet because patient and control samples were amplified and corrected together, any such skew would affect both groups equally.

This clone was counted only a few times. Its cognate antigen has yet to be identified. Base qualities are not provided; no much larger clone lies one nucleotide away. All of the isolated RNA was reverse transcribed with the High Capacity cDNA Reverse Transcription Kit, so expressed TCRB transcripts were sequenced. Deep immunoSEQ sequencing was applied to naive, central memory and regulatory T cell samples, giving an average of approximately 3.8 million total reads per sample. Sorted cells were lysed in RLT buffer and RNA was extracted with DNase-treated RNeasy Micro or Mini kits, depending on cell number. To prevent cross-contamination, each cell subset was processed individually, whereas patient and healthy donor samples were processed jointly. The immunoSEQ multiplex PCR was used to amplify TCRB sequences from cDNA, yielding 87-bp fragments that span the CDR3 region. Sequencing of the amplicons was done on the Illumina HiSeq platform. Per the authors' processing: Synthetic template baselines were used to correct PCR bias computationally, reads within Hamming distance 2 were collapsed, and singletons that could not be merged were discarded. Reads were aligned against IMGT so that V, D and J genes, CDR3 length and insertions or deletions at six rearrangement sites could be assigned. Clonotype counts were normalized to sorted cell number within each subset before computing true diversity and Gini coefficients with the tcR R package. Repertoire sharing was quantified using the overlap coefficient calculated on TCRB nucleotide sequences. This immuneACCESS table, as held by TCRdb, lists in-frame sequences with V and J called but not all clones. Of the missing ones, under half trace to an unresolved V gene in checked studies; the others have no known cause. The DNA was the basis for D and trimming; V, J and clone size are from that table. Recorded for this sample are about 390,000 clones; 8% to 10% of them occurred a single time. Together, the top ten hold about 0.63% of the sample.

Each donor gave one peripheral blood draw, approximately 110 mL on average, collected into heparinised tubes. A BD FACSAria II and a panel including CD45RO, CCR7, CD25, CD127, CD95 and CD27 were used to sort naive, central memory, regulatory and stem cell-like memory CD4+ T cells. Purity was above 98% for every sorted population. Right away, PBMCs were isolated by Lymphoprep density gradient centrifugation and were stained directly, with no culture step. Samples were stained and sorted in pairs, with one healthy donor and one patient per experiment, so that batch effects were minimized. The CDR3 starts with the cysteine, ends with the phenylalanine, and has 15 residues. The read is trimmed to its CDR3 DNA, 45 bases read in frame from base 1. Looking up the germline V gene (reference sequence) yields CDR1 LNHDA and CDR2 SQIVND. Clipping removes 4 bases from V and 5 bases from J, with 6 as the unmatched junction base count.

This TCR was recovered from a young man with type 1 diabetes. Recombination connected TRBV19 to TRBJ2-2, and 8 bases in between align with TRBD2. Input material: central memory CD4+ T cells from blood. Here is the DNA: TGTGCCAGTAGTACTCAAGCGGGAGTAACCGGGGAGCTGTTTTTT. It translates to CASSTQAGVTGELFF.